Described below is a single T cell receptor beta chain sequence and its context. The antigen remains unidentified. Germline CDR1 GTSNPN, CDR2 SVGIG (reference sequence). V was shortened by 2 bases and J by 4 bases, with 6 bases between the two germline ends. This CDR3 is built from 12 residues. The sample comes from a study of OX40 agonist ivuxolimab in advanced cancers. Here immunoSEQ multiplex PCR was the method, and the copy in TCRdb shows in-frame clones only, minus some. The sample includes roughly 80,000 clones, approximately 85% of them seen just once. Regarding the study as a whole: At 0.1-3.0 mg/kg, partial responders had clonal expansion among the lowest observed.

The clonotype comes from an adult with an advanced solid tumor such as melanoma, head and neck, liver or kidney cancer. The chain joins TRBV30 to TRBJ2-1; no firm D call. This material consisted of CD4+ or CD8+ T cells sorted from blood, taken in a trial of the OX40 agonist ivuxolimab. The CDR3 DNA sequence: TGTGCCTGGAGTCTGAGGTACAATGAGCAGTTCTTC. As protein: CAWSLRYNEQFF.